The 28 T cell receptor beta chains given below trace back to one sample, sequenced in a study of blood T cells in healthy people across ages. The authors ran a second PCR of roughly 7 to 11 cycles using a sample-barcoded 5' primer and a J-beta primer mix. TCRdb ran MiXCR on the 5' RACE reads and lists one entry per CDR3 protein. The sample shows some 1.8 million distinct CDR3 sequences, 35% to 50% of them seen only once. Sequenced material: blood. The receptor source for this set is a human donor in good health.

There are a few counts of this clonotype. The V gene is TRBV6-2 or TRBV6-3, the J gene TRBJ1-1, with D hard to call. The germline CDR1 and CDR2 sequences are MNHEY and SVGEGT. V was shortened by 4 bases and J by 10 bases, with 13 bases between the two germline ends. This CDR3 is 12 amino acids long. This CDR3 is CASSSRVLVAFF. CDR3 nucleotide sequence: TGTGCCAGCAGTTCGAGAGTCTTAGTAGCTTTCTTT.

The chain employs TRBV11-2 and TRBJ2-3; TRBD1 matches 8 bases. Trimming took 5 bases from V and 1 from J; bases not matched to a gene: 11. CDR1 and CDR2 (germline): SGHAT, FQNNGV. This CDR3 region has 17 residues. The CDR3 bases are TGTGCCAGCAGCCTCGGGACTTTGACAGGGGGCACAGATACGCAGTATTTT. Encoded protein: CASSLGTLTGGTDTQYF.

This clonotype came up a few times. CDR3 DNA: TGTGCCAGCACCAAAACCCGACAGGGACATGGCTACACCTTC. Protein sequence: CASTKTRQGHGYTF. J is TRBJ1-2 and V is TRBV6-1; 7 nucleotides agree with TRBD1. The germline V gene encodes CDR1 MNHNS and CDR2 SASEGT. CDR3 size: 14 residues. With 7 bases clipped from V and 6 bases from J, the junction kept 11 bases outside the gene matches.

This clonotype was observed a few times. A single base separates this from a much larger clone, so it may be a read error. This chain links TRBV6-6 with TRBJ2-7; a possible D gene is TRBD1 (5 bases). V lost 2 bases to trimming and J lost 2 bases, with 7 bases between them. This CDR3 has 13 amino acids. The germline gives CDR1 MNHNY, CDR2 SVGAGI (reference sequence). This CDR3 reads CASSYDSPYEQYF. The CDR3 DNA is TGTGCCAGCAGTTACGACAGCCCCTACGAGCAGTACTTC.

This CDR3 reads CASSADGTGFNEKLFF. CDR3 DNA: TGTGCCAGCAGCGCCGACGGGACAGGGTTTAATGAAAAACTGTTTTTT. This chain joins TRBV9 and TRBJ1-4; 9 bases are a match to TRBD1. Per germline, CDR1 SGDLS and CDR2 YYNGEE. The CDR3 sequence is 16 residues long. The J segment lost 4 bases and the V segment lost 3 bases, leaving 7 bases of the junction unmatched.

V and J are TRBV9 and TRBJ2-3; D unresolved. CDR3 length equals 16 residues. V lost 0 bases to trimming and J lost 3 bases, with 14 bases between them. Germline CDR1 SGDLS, CDR2 YYNGEE. The CDR3 loop is CASSVDYFAPTDTQYF. The CDR3 nucleotides are TGTGCCAGCAGCGTAGATTATTTCGCCCCAACAGATACGCAGTATTTT.

This clonotype showed up just a few times. The CDR3 DNA is TGTGCCAGCACCTCAACAGCAACTAATGAAAAACTGTTTTTT. Translation: CASTSTATNEKLFF. The chain joins TRBV12-3 or TRBV12-4 to TRBJ1-4; D unclear. The CDR3 length is 14 residues. V gave up 7 bases and J gave up 0 bases, with 9 bases separating them.

J is TRBJ2-3 and V is TRBV27; a possible D gene is TRBD2 (6 bases). The CDR3 is made up of 14 amino acids. V was cut by 7 bases and J by 6 bases, with 17 bases left in between. Germline lookup yields CDR1 MNHEY and CDR2 SMNVEV (reference sequence). Here the CDR3 reads CASKGRGMGDTQYF. CDR3 DNA sequence: TGTGCCAGCAAGGGGCGGGGTATGGGGGATACGCAGTATTTT.

In its sample, this clonotype was seen a few times. V and J are TRBV20-1 and TRBJ1-1, with no clear D. V shed 0 bases and J shed 1 base, with 3 bases lying between them. Germline assignment: CDR1 DFQATT and CDR2 SNEGSKA (reference sequence). This CDR3 has 12 amino acids. The CDR3 protein is CSARDWNTEAFF. The CDR3, as DNA: TGCAGTGCTAGAGATTGGAACACTGAAGCTTTCTTT.

V usage is TRBV12-3 or TRBV12-4 and J usage is TRBJ1-5; 8 bases map to TRBD1. Unmatched junction bases numbered 11, after V lost 6 bases and J lost 4 bases. This CDR3 comprises 16 residues. The CDR3 here is CASSLPGQGPNQPQHF. For the CDR3, the DNA is TGTGCCAGCAGCTTACCTGGACAGGGACCAAATCAGCCCCAGCATTTT.

This chain links TRBV7-9 with TRBJ2-7, with 7 positions matching TRBD2. Per germline, CDR1 SEHNR and CDR2 FQNEAQ (reference sequence). There are 14 residues in the CDR3. Germline trimming cut 4 bases from V and 3 bases from J; bases unmatched to any gene: 6. The CDR3 DNA reads as TGTGCCAGCAGCTGGGGGGGACGAGTCTACGAGCAGTACTTC. This encodes CASSWGGRVYEQYF. Full variable domain (outside the CDR3, taken from reference TRBV7-9 and TRBJ2-7): DTGVSQNPRHKITKRGQNVTFRCDPISEHNRLYWYRQTLGQGPEFLTYFQNEAQLEKSRLLSDRFSAERPKGSFSTLEIQRTEQGDSAMYLCASSWGGRVYEQYFGPGTRLTVT.

The chain employs TRBV10-3 and TRBJ2-1, with TRBD1 as a possible D gene (6 bases). Trimming removed 6 bases from V and 0 bases from J, with 12 bases in between. CDR1 is ENHRY and CDR2 is SYGVKD in the germline V gene. The CDR3 runs 15 residues. The CDR3 bases are TGTGCCATCAGCCAGGGGACAACCTCCTACAATGAGCAGTTCTTC. This encodes CAISQGTTSYNEQFF.

This chain joins TRBV4-3 and TRBJ2-5, with D possibly TRBD2 on 7 matching bases. V dropped 3 bases and J dropped 4 bases, with 18 bases sitting between them. The CDR3 totals 16 residues. Germline V CDR1 and CDR2: LGHNA, YSLEER. This CDR3 reads CASSQDPGGPGETQYF. CDR3 in DNA: TGCGCCAGCAGCCAGGACCCCGGGGGGCCGGGAGAGACCCAGTACTTC.

This clonotype appeared a few times. V and J are TRBV7-2 and TRBJ2-7; 9 bases are a match to TRBD2. This CDR3 spans 17 amino acids. CDR1 and CDR2 (germline): SGHTA, FQGNSA. With 0 bases clipped from V and 5 bases from J, the junction kept 11 bases outside the gene matches. This chain's CDR3 is CASSLAASGDWADEQYF. The CDR3 nucleotides are TGTGCCAGCAGCTTAGCAGCTAGCGGGGACTGGGCAGACGAGCAGTACTTC.

This clonotype has only a few counts. The chain couples TRBV7-2 to TRBJ2-3, with D tentatively TRBD2 (7 bases). The germline gives CDR1 SGHTA, CDR2 FQGNSA. The CDR3 runs 16 residues. V lost 3 bases, J lost 2 bases, and 15 bases lay in between. The CDR3 protein is CASSLFGGTNTDTQYF. The CDR3 DNA is TGTGCCAGCAGCTTGTTCGGGGGGACAAACACAGATACGCAGTATTTT.

This sequence joins TRBV3-1 and TRBJ2-5; D uncertain. The CDR3 is 12 residues long. The V end lost 8 bases, the J end lost 3 bases, and 10 bases lay between the germline ends. Germline CDR1 is LGHDT and CDR2 is YNNKEL (reference sequence). DNA of the CDR3: TGTGCCAGCGGTCACCAGAAAGAGACCCAGTACTTC. Protein product: CASGHQKETQYF.

This clonotype was detected a few times. This rearrangement joins TRBV28 to TRBJ2-6; 9 bases match TRBD1. Trimming removed 6 bases from V and 0 bases from J; junction bases left unmatched: 3. This CDR3 comprises 16 residues. Germline assignment: CDR1 MDHEN and CDR2 SYDVKM. The chain's CDR3 is CASRRDRASGANVLTF. Written as DNA, the CDR3 is TGTGCCAGCAGACGGGACAGGGCCTCTGGGGCCAACGTCCTGACTTTC.

This clonotype came up once. The junction and the germline gene differ at one end; a read error may be behind it. The chain employs TRBV5-1 and TRBJ2-4; D remains unclear. The J call may be incorrect, as the DNA end agrees better with TRBJ2-7. This CDR3 contains 14 residues. Germline V gene data show CDR1 as SGHRS and CDR2 as YFSETQ. CDR3 amino acids: CASSLLDLTYEQYF. Here the CDR3 DNA reads TGTGCCAGCAGCCTACTGGACCTAACCTACGAGCAGTACTTC.

This clonotype was counted only a few times. The genes are TRBV20-1 and TRBJ2-7; the D gene is possibly TRBD2 (6 bases). There are 13 residues in the CDR3. Looked up from germline, CDR1 is DFQATT and CDR2 is SNEGSKA (reference sequence). Trimming stripped 6 bases from V and 3 bases from J, with 15 bases between. The CDR3 sequence: CSAGNRENYEQYF. The CDR3 coding sequence is TGCAGTGCCGGGAACCGGGAGAACTACGAGCAGTACTTC.

The V gene is TRBV6-2 or TRBV6-3, the J gene TRBJ1-2; D is perhaps TRBD1 (6 bases). CDR3 length: 11 residues. V dropped 6 bases and J dropped 8 bases, with 10 bases sitting between them. Germline loops: CDR1 MNHEY, CDR2 SVGEGT. CDR3 protein: CASSTGLGYTF. The CDR3 DNA sequence: TGTGCCAGCAGCACAGGGCTCGGCTACACCTTC.

The chain uses TRBV28 and TRBJ1-2; the match to TRBD1 covers 7 bases. This CDR3 contains 14 residues. Looked up from germline, CDR1 is MDHEN and CDR2 is SYDVKM. The J segment lost 1 base and the V segment lost 7 bases, leaving 6 bases of the junction unmatched. CDR3 in DNA: TGTGCCAGCACCCCGGGGACAGATAACTATGGCTACACCTTC. It is translated as CASTPGTDNYGYTF.

This clonotype was counted between two and nine times. The genes are TRBV7-9 and TRBJ2-1; no clear D. Trimming left V 5 bases short and J 4 bases short, with 6 bases between. The length of the CDR3 is 12 residues. Germline lookup yields CDR1 SEHNR and CDR2 FQNEAQ (reference sequence). The CDR3 DNA sequence: TGTGCCAGCAGCAACGGATACAATGAGCAGTTCTTC. Its protein is CASSNGYNEQFF.

The chain combines TRBV29-1 with TRBJ1-2; D unresolved. There are 12 residues in the CDR3. Germline loops: CDR1 SQVTM, CDR2 ANQGSEA. Trimming left V 2 bases short and J 5 bases short, with 9 bases between. CDR3 sequence reads: CSVESSIYGYTF. In nucleotides, the CDR3 is TGCAGCGTTGAATCTTCCATTTATGGCTACACCTTC.

This clonotype was counted at least ten times. This chain uses TRBV12-3 or TRBV12-4 with TRBJ1-5, with D perhaps TRBD1 (6 bases). The CDR3 has 15 residues. Trimming took 6 bases from V and 7 from J, leaving 19 bases between them. The chain's CDR3 is CASRQGHDSGQPQHF. In DNA, the CDR3 is TGTGCCAGCAGACAGGGACATGATTCGGGACAGCCCCAGCATTTT.

The chain recombines TRBV4-1 with TRBJ2-3, with D possibly being TRBD1 or TRBD2 (5 bases each). V lost 1 base and J 2 bases, leaving 10 bases between the germline ends. The CDR3 is 15 residues long. Germline V CDR1 and CDR2: MGHRA, YSYEKL. The CDR3 sequence is CASSQARGVTDTQYF. The CDR3 DNA reads TGCGCCAGCAGCCAAGCGAGGGGAGTCACAGATACGCAGTATTTT.

This clonotype was seen a handful of times. The chain joins TRBV29-1 to TRBJ1-2; a weak D match, TRBD1 (6 bases). V gave up 5 bases and J gave up 12 bases, with 19 bases separating them. CDR1 and CDR2 from the germline V gene are SQVTM and ANQGSEA. The CDR3 runs to 12 residues. The DNA for the CDR3 is TGCAGCGTTTCATCAGGGGCCATAACAAACACCTTC. Translation: CSVSSGAITNTF.

The chain uses TRBV6-2 or TRBV6-3 and TRBJ2-5; 7 nucleotides match TRBD2. With V trimmed by 6 bases and J by 4 bases, 20 bases remained unmatched. CDR3 size: 18 residues. Germline assignment: CDR1 MNHEY and CDR2 SVGEGT. The CDR3 sequence: CASSTLPPGTGGGETQYF. In DNA form, the CDR3 reads TGTGCCAGCAGCACACTCCCCCCCGGGACTGGCGGGGGAGAGACCCAGTACTTC.

The J gene is TRBJ2-1, the V gene TRBV4-1; 7 nucleotides line up with TRBD2. After removal of 4 bases from V and 7 bases from J, the junction contained 13 bases not matched to a gene. The CDR3 sequence is 16 residues long. Germline V gives CDR1 MGHRA, CDR2 YSYEKL. The chain's CDR3 is CASSPGPGRTGNEQFF. DNA of the CDR3: TGCGCCAGCAGCCCGGGGCCCGGGAGGACTGGAAATGAGCAGTTCTTC.